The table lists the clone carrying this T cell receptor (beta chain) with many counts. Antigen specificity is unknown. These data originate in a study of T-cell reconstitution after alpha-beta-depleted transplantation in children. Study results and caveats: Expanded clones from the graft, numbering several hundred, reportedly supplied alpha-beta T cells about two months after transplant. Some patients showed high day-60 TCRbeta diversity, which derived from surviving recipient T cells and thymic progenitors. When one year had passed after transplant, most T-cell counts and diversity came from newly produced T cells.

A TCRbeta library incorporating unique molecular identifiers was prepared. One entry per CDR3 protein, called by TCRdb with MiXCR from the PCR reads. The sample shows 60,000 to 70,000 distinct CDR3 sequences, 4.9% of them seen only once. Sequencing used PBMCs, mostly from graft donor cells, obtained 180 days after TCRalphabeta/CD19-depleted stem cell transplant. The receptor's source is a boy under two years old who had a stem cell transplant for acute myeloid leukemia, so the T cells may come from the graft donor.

The CDR3 DNA reads TGTGCCACCAGTGATACCACCGGGACAGGGATGAACAATGAGCAGTTCTTC. Its translation is CATSDTTGTGMNNEQFF. This sequence joins TRBV24-1 and TRBJ2-1; 9 positions agree with TRBD1. The CDR3 is made up of 17 amino acids. The J segment lost 5 bases and the V segment lost 3 bases, leaving 10 bases of the junction unmatched. Looked up from germline, CDR1 is KGHDR and CDR2 is SFDVKD.